The 30 T cell receptor beta chains below all came from one sample that was sequenced in a study of CD8 T cells in ankylosing spondylitis. TCRdb reanalysed the 5' RACE reads using MiXCR and keeps one entry per CDR3 protein. The sample shows some 8,900 distinct CDR3 sequences, around 4% of them seen only once. Sample: blood, either unsorted or a sorted T cell fraction (not recorded which). Receptor source: a female donor with ankylosing spondylitis or in good health (not recorded which).

There are a few counts of this clonotype. The CDR3 nucleotides read TGTGCCAGCAGCGTAGAATTTCCGAGCTCCTACAATGAGCAGTTCTTC. Residues: CASSVEFPSSYNEQFF. The chain recombines TRBV9 with TRBJ2-1; no clear D. The CDR3 covers 16 residues. Trimming pared 0 bases from V and 0 bases from J, leaving 10 bases between. CDR1 is SGDLS and CDR2 is YYNGEE in the germline V gene. Combining the CDR3 with reference TRBV9 and TRBJ2-1 gives the whole variable domain DSGVTQTPKHLITATGQRVTLRCSPRSGDLSVYWYQQSLDQGLQFLIQYYNGEERAKGNILERFSAQQFPDLHSELNLSSLELGDSALYFCASSVEFPSSYNEQFFGPGTRLTVL.

This clonotype was counted at least ten times. This chain joins TRBV9 and TRBJ2-3, with 12 bases identical to TRBD2. CDR3 length: 18 residues. Germline V lookup: CDR1 SGDLS, CDR2 YYNGEE. The V segment lost 0 bases and the J segment 2 bases; nucleotides outside the gene matches: 7. The CDR3: CASSVGLAGESPTDTQYF. CDR3 nucleotides: TGTGCCAGCAGCGTAGGACTAGCGGGGGAATCCCCCACAGATACGCAGTATTTT.

This chain links TRBV9 with TRBJ2-2, with D hard to call. Germline assignment: CDR1 SGDLS and CDR2 YYNGEE. V was cut by 2 bases and J by 2 bases, with 10 bases left in between. CDR3 size: 15 residues. The CDR3 bases are TGTGCCAGCAGCGTGCGACCAACAAACACCGGGGAGCTGTTTTTT. Its translation is CASSVRPTNTGELFF.

This clonotype was found a few times. The gene calls are TRBV9 and TRBJ2-7; the D call may be TRBD1 or TRBD2 (5 bases each). The CDR3 length is 13 residues. Germline V lookup: CDR1 SGDLS, CDR2 YYNGEE. With 3 bases removed from V and 5 bases from J, the gap between germline ends came to 12 bases. The CDR3 region is CASSAGTSDEQYF. CDR3 coding DNA: TGTGCCAGCAGCGCCGGGACCTCAGACGAGCAGTACTTC.

This clonotype has at least ten counts. The chain employs TRBV9 and TRBJ1-5, with 9 positions matching TRBD1. Germline loops: CDR1 SGDLS, CDR2 YYNGEE. Unmatched junction bases numbered 3, after V lost 4 bases and J lost 4 bases. The CDR3 consists of 14 residues. CDR3 DNA: TGTGCCAGCAGCACAGGGGGCTCTAATCAGCCCCAGCATTTT. This encodes CASSTGGSNQPQHF.

CDR3 nucleotide sequence: TGTGCCAGCAGCGTAGGGCGACTAGCGGGTACGTACAATGAGCAGTTCTTC. This translates into CASSVGRLAGTYNEQFF. The chain couples TRBV9 to TRBJ2-1, with 10 positions matching TRBD2. The germline gives CDR1 SGDLS, CDR2 YYNGEE. Unmatched junction bases numbered 7, after V lost 0 bases and J lost 4 bases. The CDR3 sequence is 17 residues long.

This clonotype was picked up a small number of times. The gene calls are TRBV9 and TRBJ2-1, with 7 positions matching TRBD2. Germline CDR1 reads SGDLS; CDR2 reads YYNGEE. The CDR3 is 16 residues long. J gave up 1 base and V 2 bases, and 6 bases lay outside the gene matches. CDR3 residues: CASSVVERGSYNEQFF. The CDR3 nucleotides read TGTGCCAGCAGCGTGGTTGAGCGGGGTTCCTACAATGAGCAGTTCTTC. The full variable domain, in which reference TRBV9 and TRBJ2-1 provide the parts outside the CDR3, is DSGVTQTPKHLITATGQRVTLRCSPRSGDLSVYWYQQSLDQGLQFLIQYYNGEERAKGNILERFSAQQFPDLHSELNLSSLELGDSALYFCASSVVERGSYNEQFFGPGTRLTVL.

This clonotype was recorded at least ten times. This sequence joins TRBV21-1 and TRBJ1-2; the table gives TRBD1 as D, unverified against the DNA. TRBV21-1 counts as a pseudogene. This CDR3 contains 13 residues. The CDR3: CASSKPGIYGYTF. The CDR3 DNA is TGTGCCAGCAGTAAACCAGGGATCTATGGCTACACCTTC.

This clonotype is medium-sized. The genes are TRBV9 and TRBJ1-1, with no clear D. The germline gives CDR1 SGDLS, CDR2 YYNGEE. The CDR3 totals 13 residues. Deletions cut 4 bases from V and 1 base from J, with 8 bases between. CDR3 residues: CASSTMRNTEAFF. The CDR3 region has the DNA TGTGCCAGCAGCACCATGCGGAACACTGAAGCTTTCTTT.

This clonotype was seen repeatedly, ten times or more. This chain uses TRBV9 with TRBJ2-2; the D gene is possibly TRBD1 (5 bases). Germline V CDR1 and CDR2: SGDLS, YYNGEE. Trimming shortened V by 3 bases and J by 3 bases, and 15 bases separated the two germline ends. The CDR3 loop spans 16 amino acids. CDR3 region: CASSAPVQADTGELFF. The DNA of the CDR3 is TGTGCCAGCAGCGCCCCGGTACAGGCGGACACCGGGGAGCTGTTTTTT.

In its sample, this clonotype is medium-sized. The CDR3 DNA sequence: TGTGCCAGCAGCGACCCCGGGACAGGGAGCTCCTACAATGAGCAGTTCTTC. Amino acid sequence: CASSDPGTGSSYNEQFF. J is TRBJ2-1 and V is TRBV9; 9 bases line up with TRBD1. The junction had 7 bases not matched to a gene; V was cut back by 3 bases and J by 0 bases. The CDR3 totals 17 residues. Germline V gene sequence: CDR1 SGDLS, CDR2 YYNGEE. The complete variable domain, with remaining parts taken from reference TRBV9 and TRBJ2-1, reads DSGVTQTPKHLITATGQRVTLRCSPRSGDLSVYWYQQSLDQGLQFLIQYYNGEERAKGNILERFSAQQFPDLHSELNLSSLELGDSALYFCASSDPGTGSSYNEQFFGPGTRLTVL.

In its sample, this clonotype was seen many times. CDR3 DNA: TGTGCCAGCAGCGACGGAAGGGCCGGGGAGCTGTTTTTT. Its translation: CASSDGRAGELFF. The gene calls are TRBV9 and TRBJ2-2; D remains ambiguous. This CDR3 has 13 amino acids. Trimming took off 3 bases at V and 6 bases at J, with 9 bases between the two ends. Germline CDR1 reads SGDLS; CDR2 reads YYNGEE. Filled out from reference TRBV9 and TRBJ2-2, the complete variable domain reads DSGVTQTPKHLITATGQRVTLRCSPRSGDLSVYWYQQSLDQGLQFLIQYYNGEERAKGNILERFSAQQFPDLHSELNLSSLELGDSALYFCASSDGRAGELFFGEGSRLTVL.

This clonotype was seen repeatedly, ten times or more. CDR3 nucleotides: TGTGCCAGCAGCCCGAGGTCCAGGGGCATGAACACTGAAGCTTTCTTT. Residues: CASSPRSRGMNTEAFF. This sequence joins TRBV9 and TRBJ1-1, with D perhaps matching TRBD1 (6 bases). The germline V gene has CDR1 SGDLS and CDR2 YYNGEE. This CDR3 has 16 residues. Deletions cut 4 bases from V and 0 bases from J, with 16 bases between.

This clonotype was seen many times. This rearrangement joins TRBV9 to TRBJ2-1; 10 bases map to TRBD1. CDR3 size: 15 residues. Germline V gene lookup returns CDR1 SGDLS and CDR2 YYNGEE. V lost 3 bases and J lost 8; bases outside the gene matches: 8. The CDR3 spells CASSEARQGAHEQFF. The DNA of the CDR3 is TGTGCCAGCAGCGAGGCCCGACAGGGGGCCCATGAGCAGTTCTTC.

By proportion, this clonotype is large. V gene TRBV9 combines with J gene TRBJ2-7, with 7 bases that match TRBD1. The length of the CDR3 is 12 residues. Trimming took 3 bases from V and 4 from J; bases not matched to a gene: 1. The germline V gene encodes CDR1 SGDLS and CDR2 YYNGEE. The CDR3 DNA sequence: TGTGCCAGCAGCGCGACAGGGTACGAGCAGTACTTC. It yields the protein CASSATGYEQYF. Drawing the rest from reference TRBV9 and TRBJ2-7, the complete variable domain is DSGVTQTPKHLITATGQRVTLRCSPRSGDLSVYWYQQSLDQGLQFLIQYYNGEERAKGNILERFSAQQFPDLHSELNLSSLELGDSALYFCASSATGYEQYFGPGTRLTVT.

This clonotype was picked up a small number of times. V and J are TRBV9 and TRBJ1-1; 9 bases map to TRBD1. The CDR3 extends over 15 amino acids. V lost 0 bases and J lost 5; bases outside the gene matches: 5. Germline loops: CDR1 SGDLS, CDR2 YYNGEE. CDR3 bases: TGTGCCAGCAGCGTAGGTACAGGGGGCGCGACTGAAGCTTTCTTT. As protein: CASSVGTGGATEAFF.

This clonotype is medium-sized in the sample. The V call is TRBV9, the J call TRBJ2-5, with TRBD1 identical over 9 bases. Germline V lookup: CDR1 SGDLS, CDR2 YYNGEE. Losses at the gene ends were 3 bases for V and 5 bases for J; bases not matched to a gene: 11. CDR3 length equals 16 residues. The CDR3 spells CASSEEGTGPKETQYF. CDR3 bases: TGTGCCAGCAGCGAGGAAGGGACAGGGCCGAAGGAGACCCAGTACTTC.

This clonotype is deemed medium-sized. V usage is TRBV9 and J usage is TRBJ2-5; 8 positions agree with TRBD2. The CDR3 is 14 amino acids. Unmatched junction bases numbered 2, after V lost 2 bases and J lost 2 bases. CDR1 is SGDLS, CDR2 YYNGEE, per germline. Here the CDR3 reads CASSVSGSQETQYF. CDR3 coding DNA: TGTGCCAGCAGCGTCAGCGGGAGTCAAGAGACCCAGTACTTC.

This clonotype was seen at least ten times. CDR3 DNA: TGTGCCAGCAGCGGGGGACAGGCCCAGCCCCAGCATTTT. Protein: CASSGGQAQPQHF. The chain combines TRBV9 with TRBJ1-5, with 8 bases matching TRBD1. Germline loops: CDR1 SGDLS, CDR2 YYNGEE. This CDR3 has 13 amino acids. The V segment lost 3 bases and the J segment 7 bases; nucleotides outside the gene matches: 3.

This clonotype was observed a few times. The chain recombines TRBV9 with TRBJ1-1; D ambiguous. CDR3 length: 15 residues. Germline V gene sequence: CDR1 SGDLS, CDR2 YYNGEE. The germline V and J ends were trimmed by 4 bases and 0 bases, with 13 bases remaining between them. CDR3 in DNA: TGTGCCAGCAGCCCAGAGGGCGGGGTGAACACTGAAGCTTTCTTT. Its translation is CASSPEGGVNTEAFF.

In its sample, this clonotype ranks as medium-sized. This chain joins TRBV9 and TRBJ2-3; D is tentatively TRBD1 or TRBD2 (5 bases each). CDR3 size: 16 residues. The germline V and J ends were trimmed by 4 bases and 2 bases, with 17 bases remaining between them. Germline V lookup: CDR1 SGDLS, CDR2 YYNGEE. Here the CDR3 reads CASSLGTGLITDTQYF. In DNA, the CDR3 is TGTGCCAGCAGCCTTGGGACGGGGCTCATCACAGATACGCAGTATTTT.

In this sample, this clonotype turned up many times. CDR3 protein: CASSGGVGQGPHGYGYTF. The CDR3 DNA reads TGTGCCAGCAGCGGAGGGGTTGGACAGGGGCCTCATGGCTATGGCTACACCTTC. The rearrangement uses TRBV9 and TRBJ1-2, with 9 bases aligning to TRBD1. V was pared by 3 bases and J by 4 bases, with 16 bases of the junction left unmatched. Per the germline V gene, CDR1 is SGDLS and CDR2 is YYNGEE. The CDR3 consists of 18 residues.

The chain joins TRBV9 to TRBJ1-2, with TRBD1 as a possible D gene (6 bases). CDR3 length: 15 amino acids. The ends were cut back, 3 bases at V and 3 bases at J, with 15 bases in the middle. The germline V gene has CDR1 SGDLS and CDR2 YYNGEE. In DNA form, the CDR3 reads TGTGCCAGCAGCGAGCGGGGGACACGACACTATGGCTACACCTTC. It specifies CASSERGTRHYGYTF.

Within the sample, this clonotype is medium-sized. The V gene is TRBV9, the J gene TRBJ2-2; TRBD2 might be the D (5 bases). CDR1 and CDR2 (germline): SGDLS, YYNGEE. V lost 4 bases and J lost 8, with 12 bases in between. CDR3 length: 13 amino acids. Here the CDR3 DNA reads TGTGCCAGCAGCCTAAGACGGGAAGGGGAGCTGTTTTTT. Translated: CASSLRREGELFF.

By share of the sample, this clonotype is medium-sized. This chain joins TRBV9 and TRBJ1-4, with D perhaps matching TRBD1 (5 bases). V gave up 2 bases and J gave up 0 bases, with 14 bases separating them. This CDR3 contains 17 residues. Germline-derived CDR1 and CDR2 are SGDLS and YYNGEE. The CDR3 protein is CASSVLGGSATNEKLFF. The CDR3 region has the DNA TGTGCCAGCAGCGTCCTGGGGGGGTCGGCAACTAATGAAAAACTGTTTTTT.

The rearrangement uses TRBV9 and TRBJ2-5; D not certain. CDR1 is SGDLS and CDR2 is YYNGEE in the germline V gene. This CDR3 comprises 14 residues. Between the trimmed V and J ends, which lost 0 bases and 0 bases, there was a span of 6 bases. This CDR3 is CASSVEHNQETQYF. CDR3 coding DNA: TGTGCCAGCAGCGTAGAGCACAACCAAGAGACCCAGTACTTC. Together with reference TRBV9 and TRBJ2-5, the CDR3 gives the full variable domain: DSGVTQTPKHLITATGQRVTLRCSPRSGDLSVYWYQQSLDQGLQFLIQYYNGEERAKGNILERFSAQQFPDLHSELNLSSLELGDSALYFCASSVEHNQETQYFGPGTRLLVL.

This clonotype is termed medium-sized. The chain joins TRBV9 to TRBJ2-5, with 9 bases identical to TRBD1. V shed 3 bases, J shed 1 base, and the junction held 7 bases outside the gene matches. Germline V gene lookup returns CDR1 SGDLS and CDR2 YYNGEE. The CDR3 has 16 residues. CDR3 loop: CASSEEGQGLQETQYF. DNA of the CDR3: TGTGCCAGCAGCGAGGAGGGACAGGGTCTCCAAGAGACCCAGTACTTC.

A few counts support this clonotype. V usage is TRBV9 and J usage is TRBJ1-1; D uncertain. Trimming took 0 bases from V and 2 from J, leaving 14 bases between them. The germline gives CDR1 SGDLS, CDR2 YYNGEE. The CDR3 loop spans 16 amino acids. The chain's CDR3 is CASSVGGRAPNTEAFF. The CDR3, as DNA: TGTGCCAGCAGCGTAGGAGGAAGGGCCCCCAACACTGAAGCTTTCTTT.

This clonotype was detected ten times or more. This chain joins TRBV9 and TRBJ2-1; D uncertain. Germline V gene lookup returns CDR1 SGDLS and CDR2 YYNGEE. Trimming shortened V by 0 bases and J by 4 bases, and 5 bases separated the two germline ends. The CDR3 totals 13 residues. The CDR3 reads CASSVDGYNEQFF. The DNA for the CDR3 is TGTGCCAGCAGCGTAGACGGTTACAATGAGCAGTTCTTC.

The table lists this clonotype with many counts. V is TRBV9 and J is TRBJ2-6; TRBD1 is a possible D gene (5 bases). CDR3 size: 16 residues. The V gene lost 2 bases and the J gene lost 1 base, with 10 bases spanning the gap. Germline CDR1 and CDR2: SGDLS and YYNGEE. CDR3 DNA sequence: TGTGCCAGCAGCGTTGGCTACAGGTCTGGGGCCAACGTCCTGACTTTC. Translation: CASSVGYRSGANVLTF. Based on the CDR3 plus reference TRBV9 and TRBJ2-6, the full variable domain is DSGVTQTPKHLITATGQRVTLRCSPRSGDLSVYWYQQSLDQGLQFLIQYYNGEERAKGNILERFSAQQFPDLHSELNLSSLELGDSALYFCASSVGYRSGANVLTFGAGSRLTVL.